Listed here are 26 T cell receptor beta chains from one sample, sequenced in a study of T cells in localized non-small cell lung cancer. Clones were read by immunoSEQ multiplex PCR, and TCRdb kept only the in-frame ones, dropping some. The data hold approximately 31,000 clones, with more than 75% observed a single time. The material sequenced was peripheral blood, taken before any cancer treatment. Every receptor here comes from a male donor aged 60 or older with stage III lung adenocarcinoma.

The genes are TRBV7-7 and TRBJ2-7; 7 nucleotides agree with TRBD2. CDR3 length: 15 amino acids. V lost 5 bases to trimming and J lost 2 bases; unmatched junction nucleotides: 9. Germline V lookup: CDR1 SSHAT, CDR2 FNYEAQ (reference sequence). CDR3 sequence: CASSPEPGGTYEQYF. The CDR3 coding sequence is TGTGCCAGCAGCCCGGAGCCGGGAGGCACCTACGAGCAGTACTTC.

The V call is TRBV23-1, the J call TRBJ1-4; a weak D match, TRBD1 (6 bases). TRBV23-1 is an open reading frame whose function is uncertain. Between the trimmed V and J ends, which lost 0 bases and 2 bases, there was a span of 22 bases. The CDR3 contains 20 residues. The CDR3 reads CASSQSLNADRPPTNEKLFF. CDR3 bases: TGCGCCAGCAGTCAATCTCTAAATGCCGACAGGCCTCCCACTAATGAAAAACTGTTTTTT.

The count of this clone is one. The V gene is TRBV11-2, the J gene TRBJ2-1, with a weak D call TRBD1 (6 bases). The CDR3 extends over 14 amino acids. CDR1 is SGHAT, CDR2 FQNNGV, per germline. The V end lost 3 bases, the J end lost 9 bases, and 15 bases lay between the germline ends. The CDR3 is CASSLAALGGEQFF. CDR3 DNA sequence: TGTGCCAGCAGCTTGGCTGCTTTAGGGGGTGAGCAGTTCTTC.

As DNA, the CDR3 is TGTGCCACCAGCAGGGTTAGTGAGCAGTTCTTC. This sequence encodes CATSRVSEQFF. This sequence joins TRBV15 and TRBJ2-1; no definite D call. The CDR3 covers 11 residues. Trimming shortened V by 3 bases and J by 9 bases, and 6 bases separated the two germline ends. Germline V gene lookup returns CDR1 LNHNV and CDR2 YYDKDF (reference sequence).

V is TRBV9 and J is TRBJ2-3; 9 bases agree with TRBD1. V shed 3 bases, J shed 1 base, and the junction held 18 bases outside the gene matches. Germline CDR1 SGDLS, CDR2 YYNGEE. CDR3 size: 20 residues. In nucleotides, the CDR3 is TGTGCCAGCAGCGCCCCCGCCGGGACAGGGAATTCAGTCGGCACAGATACGCAGTATTTT. As protein: CASSAPAGTGNSVGTDTQYF.

The chain couples TRBV9 to TRBJ1-5, with 7 bases identical to TRBD1. Germline V CDR1 and CDR2: SGDLS, YYNGEE. J gave up 2 bases and V 0 bases, and 2 bases lay outside the gene matches. The CDR3 is made up of 15 amino acids. The CDR3 nucleotides are TGTGCCAGCAGCGTAGAGGGGGCGGGCAATCAGCCCCAGCATTTT. Translation gives CASSVEGAGNQPQHF.

The chain is built from TRBV19 and TRBJ2-1, with 9 bases fitting TRBD2. The V gene's germline CDR1 is LNHDA and CDR2 SQIVND (reference sequence). Losses at the gene ends were 7 bases for V and 7 bases for J; bases not matched to a gene: 11. The CDR3 runs to 15 residues. The CDR3 reads CASIPGTSLVNEQFF. In DNA form, the CDR3 reads TGTGCCAGTATCCCCGGGACTAGCCTAGTGAATGAGCAGTTCTTC.

This clone is a singleton in its sample. The chain is built from TRBV5-8 and TRBJ2-7; 9 nucleotides match TRBD2. The CDR3 contains 17 residues. V gave up 0 bases and J gave up 0 bases; unmatched junction bases: 7. Germline lookup yields CDR1 SGHTS and CDR2 YDEGEE. This chain's CDR3 is CASSLEVGRGGSYEQYF. Written as DNA, the CDR3 is TGTGCCAGCAGCTTGGAAGTAGGGCGGGGGGGCTCCTACGAGCAGTACTTC.

This clone was found once. The chain recombines TRBV19 with TRBJ1-3; 7 positions agree with TRBD1. This CDR3 comprises 15 residues. Germline V gene lookup returns CDR1 LNHDA and CDR2 SQIVND (reference sequence). V shed 7 bases, J shed 3 bases, and the junction held 9 bases outside the gene matches. CDR3 DNA: TGTGCCAGTACTGATACAGGGGATGGTGGAAACACCATATATTTT. Protein: CASTDTGDGGNTIYF. Filled out from reference TRBV19 and TRBJ1-3, the complete variable domain reads DGGITQSPKYLFRKEGQNVTLSCEQNLNHDAMYWYRQDPGQGLRLIYYSQIVNDFQKGDIAEGYSVSREKKESFPLTVTSAQKNPTAFYLCASTDTGDGGNTIYFGEGSWLTVV.

The chain carries TRBV9 and TRBJ2-1; D is perhaps TRBD2 (7 bases). This CDR3 has 16 amino acids. V shed 0 bases and J shed 4 bases, with 14 bases lying between them. Germline lookup yields CDR1 SGDLS and CDR2 YYNGEE. CDR3 in amino acids: CASSVGSRGGYNEQFF. The DNA of the CDR3 is TGTGCCAGCAGCGTAGGGTCGAGGGGGGGATACAATGAGCAGTTCTTC.

This clone was counted only a few times. The V and J genes are TRBV5-1 and TRBJ2-1; D uncertain. Trimming took 0 bases from V and 6 from J, leaving 7 bases between them. In germline, CDR1 is SGHRS, CDR2 YFSETQ. The CDR3 extends over 13 amino acids. The CDR3 region has the DNA TGCGCCAGCAGCTTGGATTGGGGCAATGAGCAGTTCTTC. It specifies CASSLDWGNEQFF.

The chain carries TRBV11-3 and TRBJ2-1; 7 nucleotides line up with TRBD2. The CDR3 runs to 17 residues. With 1 base clipped from V and 0 bases from J, the junction kept 6 bases outside the gene matches. CDR1 SGHNT and CDR2 YENEEA come from the germline V gene. The CDR3 sequence: CASSLGRGGVSYNEQFF. DNA of the CDR3: TGTGCCAGCAGCTTAGGTCGTGGGGGGGTCTCCTACAATGAGCAGTTCTTC. The full variable domain, in which reference TRBV11-3 and TRBJ2-1 provide the parts outside the CDR3, is EAGVVQSPRYKIIEKKQPVAFWCNPISGHNTLYWYLQNLGQGPELLIRYENEEAVDDSQLPKDRFSAERLKGVDSTLKIQPAELGDSAVYLCASSLGRGGVSYNEQFFGPGTRLTVL.

The chain carries TRBV2 and TRBJ2-7, with TRBD2 matching over 12 bases. CDR3 length equals 14 residues. Germline trimming cut 7 bases from V and 2 bases from J; bases unmatched to any gene: 3. Germline V lookup: CDR1 SNHLY, CDR2 FYNNEI. The CDR3 here is CASTSGGVTYEQYF. The CDR3 DNA reads TGTGCCAGCACTAGCGGGGGGGTAACCTACGAGCAGTACTTC.

The chain employs TRBV28 and TRBJ2-2, with D possibly matching TRBD1 (6 bases). CDR1 and CDR2 (germline): MDHEN, SYDVKM. The CDR3 extends over 14 amino acids. Trimming took off 6 bases at V and 4 bases at J, with 12 bases between the two ends. The CDR3 bases are TGTGCCAGCAGCTCCACAGGGTCCACCGGGGAGCTGTTTTTT. Its translation: CASSSTGSTGELFF.

The chain carries TRBV6-5 and TRBJ2-1, with D maybe TRBD2 (6 bases). CDR1 is MNHEY and CDR2 is SVGAGI in the germline V gene. V lost 6 bases, J lost 5 bases, and 14 bases lay in between. The length of the CDR3 is 14 residues. The chain's CDR3 is CASSPETRNNEQFF. As DNA, the CDR3 is TGTGCCAGCAGCCCGGAGACTAGAAACAATGAGCAGTTCTTC.

This chain connects TRBV6-6 to TRBJ2-5; 8 bases fit TRBD1. With V trimmed by 2 bases and J by 3 bases, 8 bases remained unmatched. Germline V gene sequence: CDR1 MNHNY, CDR2 SVGAGI (reference sequence). This CDR3 contains 16 residues. The CDR3 DNA reads TGTGCCAGCAGTTACCGGACAGGGTCGGTTGAAGAGACCCAGTACTTC. Residues: CASSYRTGSVEETQYF.

This clone was counted once. The V call is TRBV11-3, the J call TRBJ2-1; 9 bases agree with TRBD1. CDR3 size: 14 residues. Germline lookup yields CDR1 SGHNT and CDR2 YENEEA. The trim removed 5 bases at V and 3 bases at J, leaving 2 bases unmatched. The CDR3 DNA follows: TGTGCCAGCAGCCGGACAGGGGTCTACAATGAGCAGTTCTTC. It translates to CASSRTGVYNEQFF.

The V call is TRBV18, the J call TRBJ1-1; D is unresolved. Trimming pared 4 bases from V and 7 bases from J, leaving 7 bases between. Germline lookup yields CDR1 KGHSH and CDR2 LQKENI. This CDR3 spans 11 amino acids. DNA for the CDR3: TGTGCCAGCTCACAAACGATTGAAGCTTTCTTT. Translation: CASSQTIEAFF.

This chain uses TRBV27 with TRBJ2-7; D possibly corresponds to TRBD1 (6 bases). The germline V gene encodes CDR1 MNHEY and CDR2 SMNVEV (reference sequence). Trimming left V 6 bases short and J 4 bases short, with 22 bases between. This CDR3 contains 16 residues. The CDR3 DNA sequence: TGTGCCAGCAGAAATCCGATCACAGGGTCCTCGTACGAGCAGTACTTC. This translates into CASRNPITGSSYEQYF.

The chain employs TRBV9 and TRBJ2-7; TRBD1 matches at 9 bases. The trim removed 0 bases at V and 4 bases at J, leaving 5 bases unmatched. The CDR3 is made up of 15 amino acids. Germline assignment: CDR1 SGDLS and CDR2 YYNGEE. CDR3 loop: CASSVEGTGLYEQYF. CDR3 bases: TGTGCCAGCAGCGTAGAGGGGACAGGGTTATACGAGCAGTACTTC. Combining the CDR3 with reference TRBV9 and TRBJ2-7 gives the whole variable domain DSGVTQTPKHLITATGQRVTLRCSPRSGDLSVYWYQQSLDQGLQFLIQYYNGEERAKGNILERFSAQQFPDLHSELNLSSLELGDSALYFCASSVEGTGLYEQYFGPGTRLTVT.

This clone was counted once. The chain couples TRBV27 to TRBJ2-3; 8 positions match TRBD1. Trimming at V came to 6 bases and at J to 7 bases, leaving 9 bases not matched to a gene. The CDR3 extends over 14 amino acids. Germline CDR1 reads MNHEY; CDR2 reads SMNVEV (reference sequence). CDR3 sequence (DNA): TGTGCCAGCAGCATGTTAGACAGGGGTTATACGCAGTATTTT. Protein product: CASSMLDRGYTQYF.

The chain recombines TRBV6-5 with TRBJ1-1; possibly TRBD1 for D (6 bases). With 7 bases removed from V and 2 bases from J, the gap between germline ends came to 17 bases. This CDR3 spans 15 amino acids. Per the germline V gene, CDR1 is MNHEY and CDR2 is SVGAGI. DNA for the CDR3: TGTGCCAGCACCCCCTGGGGGCAGGGTAACACTGAAGCTTTCTTT. Encoded protein: CASTPWGQGNTEAFF.

This clone was counted a few times. This chain uses TRBV9 with TRBJ1-2; D unclear. The V and J ends lost 2 bases and 6 bases respectively, with 8 bases between them. The CDR3 has 12 residues. Germline lookup yields CDR1 SGDLS and CDR2 YYNGEE. CDR3 nucleotide sequence: TGTGCCAGCAGCGTGTCCAGCGATGGCTACACCTTC. This gives the protein CASSVSSDGYTF.

This chain joins TRBV25-1 and TRBJ1-1; unclear D gene. CDR3 length: 12 amino acids. The V end was cut by 1 base, the J end by 5 bases, with 5 bases between. The germline V gene encodes CDR1 MGHDK and CDR2 SYGVNS. The DNA of the CDR3 is TGTGCCAGCAGTGAATTGGGGACTGAAGCTTTCTTT. Amino acids: CASSELGTEAFF.

This chain joins TRBV2 and TRBJ1-2; a weak D match, TRBD1 (6 bases). The germline V gene has CDR1 SNHLY and CDR2 FYNNEI. Trimming took off 7 bases at V and 2 bases at J, with 11 bases between the two ends. CDR3 length equals 13 residues. The CDR3: CASKKGENYGYTF. CDR3 coding DNA: TGTGCCAGCAAAAAGGGGGAAAACTATGGCTACACCTTC.

The rearrangement joins TRBV28 to TRBJ1-3; 8 bases line up with TRBD1. Germline values: CDR1 MDHEN, CDR2 SYDVKM. The junction had 7 bases not matched to a gene; V was cut back by 3 bases and J by 0 bases. This CDR3 region has 17 residues. CDR3 in amino acids: CASSFQGALFSGNTIYF. The DNA of the CDR3 is TGTGCCAGCAGTTTTCAGGGGGCCCTATTCTCTGGAAACACCATATATTTT.